This T cell receptor beta chain was recovered during a study of T cells expressing NK-cell markers. Turning to the study itself: The study drew TCR beta repertoires from sorted CD3+CD56+NKG2C+, CD3+CD56+NKG2C- and CD3+CD56-NKG2C+ T cells.

Study-wide points: Six or seven donors carried dominant NKG2C+ clonotypes that made up roughly 1.0-8% of their CD8+ T cells.

The CDR3 extends over 12 amino acids. Germline V gene lookup returns CDR1 SGHAT and CDR2 FQNNGV. TCRdb re-called the 5' RACE reads and shows each CDR3 protein once, DNA omitted. The sample holds about 150,000 distinct CDR3 sequences. Comment on this clonotype: What it recognizes is unknown.

The rearrangement links TRBV11-2 to TRBJ1-1. Material for sequencing was blood T cells: a sorted CD56 or NKG2C T cell subset, CD4+ or CD8+ T cells, or bulk PBMC T cells (not recorded which). This clonotype was sampled from a woman aged 50 to 60 in good health. The CDR3 here is CASSGSTSLAFF.